The source of this T cell receptor (beta chain) is a study of shared clonotypes between healthy human individuals. The study, taken as a whole, reports: A handful of donors showed sharing of about 5.5% of naive CD4 clonotypes. Non-shared clonotypes had lower generation probabilities than clonotypes shared by all four sorted-subset donors.

Between the trimmed V and J ends, which lost 10 bases and 4 bases, there was a span of 13 bases. CDR1 and CDR2 (germline): LNHDA, SQIVND (reference sequence). The CDR3 totals 13 residues. The protocol was immunoSEQ multiplex PCR, while the TCRdb copy is restricted to in-frame clones and leaves out a portion. This table holds about 2.3 million clones, 80% to 95% found once. Division of CD4+ cells produced a CD45RA+ naive subset and a CD45RA-negative memory subset. This clone showed up just a few times. The antigen is undetermined. The chain employs TRBV19 and TRBJ2-2; D could derive from TRBD1 or TRBD2 (6 bases each). The sequencing sample was made of naive CD4+ T cells from PBMCs. Subset here: CD45RA+ positively selected. This clonotype was obtained from a man younger than 35 in good health. Some clones in this sample may be carry-over from other donors' samples. The CDR3, as DNA: TGTGCCACCAGGGGAGGAGTCACCGGGGAGCTGTTTTTT. This encodes CATRGGVTGELFF. Together with reference TRBV19 and TRBJ2-2, the CDR3 gives the full variable domain: DGGITQSPKYLFRKEGQNVTLSCEQNLNHDAMYWYRQDPGQGLRLIYYSQIVNDFQKGDIAEGYSVSREKKESFPLTVTSAQKNPTAFYLCATRGGVTGELFFGEGSRLTVL.